Presented here are 24 T cell receptor beta chains from one specimen sequenced in a study of T cells in Graves' hyperthyroidism and ophthalmopathy. Researchers took RNA transcripts and amplified the TCR beta CDR3 regions from them. In the first-round RT-PCR of the TCR CDR3, the HTBI primer set was used. TCRdb re-called the multiplex PCR reads through MiXCR, storing one row per CDR3 protein. The sample consists of hundreds of thousands of distinct CDR3 sequences, approximately 15% of them appearing once. Sequences were obtained from blood. These receptors all come from a woman aged 18-29 years with Graves' hyperthyroidism.

This clonotype was picked up many times. The gene calls are TRBV7-3 and TRBJ2-7; D possibly corresponds to TRBD2 (6 bases). From germline, CDR1 is SGHTA and CDR2 FQGTGA. This CDR3 is built from 15 residues. Deletions cut 5 bases from V and 3 bases from J, with 17 bases between. CDR3: CASSAMGGVGYEQYF. The CDR3 region has the DNA TGTGCCAGCAGCGCCATGGGGGGAGTAGGCTACGAGCAGTACTTC.

Ten or more counts support this clonotype. The chain couples TRBV5-1 to TRBJ2-2; maybe TRBD1 (6 bases). V was cut by 0 bases and J by 2 bases, with 8 bases left in between. The germline V gene encodes CDR1 SGHRS and CDR2 YFSETQ. CDR3 length equals 15 residues. For the CDR3, the DNA is TGCGCCAGCAGCTTGGACAGGGCCAACACCGGGGAGCTGTTTTTT. As protein: CASSLDRANTGELFF.

This clonotype was detected many times. The genes are TRBV5-1 and TRBJ2-5; D may be TRBD1 (6 bases). From germline, CDR1 is SGHRS and CDR2 YFSETQ. Trimming took 1 base from V and 4 from J, leaving 17 bases between them. This CDR3 spans 16 amino acids. The CDR3 spells CASSLNGQGSGETQYF. CDR3 sequence (DNA): TGCGCCAGCAGCTTGAATGGTCAGGGGAGCGGAGAGACCCAGTACTTC.

The chain is built from TRBV7-9 and TRBJ2-2; D is unresolved. Germline CDR1 reads SEHNR; CDR2 reads FQNEAQ (reference sequence). Trimming shortened V by 1 base and J by 4 bases, and 10 bases separated the two germline ends. The CDR3 is 15 residues long. CDR3 amino acids: CASSLVRQTTGELFF. CDR3 nucleotide sequence: TGTGCCAGCAGCTTAGTTCGGCAGACCACCGGGGAGCTGTTTTTT.

Many counts were recorded for this clonotype. This chain links TRBV11-2 with TRBJ2-7, with D perhaps matching TRBD2 (6 bases). The CDR3 sequence is 14 residues long. Germline V gene lookup returns CDR1 SGHAT and CDR2 FQNNGV. Trimming took 3 bases from V and 2 from J, leaving 11 bases between them. CDR3 DNA sequence: TGTGCCAGCAGCTTTGGAGGGATCCCCTACGAGCAGTACTTC. Protein sequence: CASSFGGIPYEQYF.

This clonotype was seen more than once but under ten times. The chain uses TRBV29-1 and TRBJ2-3, with 11 positions matching TRBD1. This CDR3 spans 15 amino acids. From germline, CDR1 is SQVTM and CDR2 ANQGSEA. After removal of 6 bases from V and 4 bases from J, the junction contained 9 bases not matched to a gene. CDR3 coding DNA: TGCAGCGTCGGCCTTGGGACAGGGGGGTCAGATACGCAGTATTTT. Protein sequence: CSVGLGTGGSDTQYF.

The chain recombines TRBV9 with TRBJ2-5, with no clear D. In germline, CDR1 is SGDLS, CDR2 YYNGEE. This CDR3 spans 15 amino acids. V was trimmed by 0 bases and J by 2 bases, leaving 11 bases between them. The chain's CDR3 is CASSVEGRSQETQYF. CDR3 sequence (DNA): TGTGCCAGCAGCGTAGAGGGCAGGTCTCAAGAGACCCAGTACTTC. Combining the CDR3 with reference TRBV9 and TRBJ2-5 gives the whole variable domain DSGVTQTPKHLITATGQRVTLRCSPRSGDLSVYWYQQSLDQGLQFLIQYYNGEERAKGNILERFSAQQFPDLHSELNLSSLELGDSALYFCASSVEGRSQETQYFGPGTRLLVL.

This clonotype was detected many times. V and J are TRBV2 and TRBJ2-7, with TRBD1 identical over 9 bases. Looked up from germline, CDR1 is SNHLY and CDR2 is FYNNEI. The V gene end was trimmed by 4 bases and the J gene end by 1 base; junction bases not matched to a gene: 11. The length of the CDR3 is 17 residues. The chain's CDR3 is CASSALLTGGKSYEQYF. The CDR3 bases are TGTGCCAGCAGTGCACTCCTTACAGGGGGCAAATCCTACGAGCAGTACTTC.

This clonotype was counted at least ten times. This chain uses TRBV30 with TRBJ2-3; 7 bases fit TRBD2. Germline V gene sequence: CDR1 GTSNPN, CDR2 SVGIG (reference sequence). This CDR3 comprises 15 residues. V shed 0 bases and J 6 bases; nucleotides not matched to a gene: 9. The CDR3 DNA is TGTGCCTGGAGTGTAGCCCCGATAGCGGGCGATACGCAGTATTTT. Protein sequence: CAWSVAPIAGDTQYF.

This clonotype was counted ten times or more. The V call is TRBV3-1, the J call TRBJ2-5; D is possibly TRBD2 (5 bases). The length of the CDR3 is 14 residues. From germline, CDR1 is LGHDT and CDR2 YNNKEL (reference sequence). Trimming cost V 4 bases and J 1 base, with 10 bases left between them. The CDR3 nucleotides read TGTGCCAGCAGCCTACTAGGAGCCCAAGAGACCCAGTACTTC. Translation: CASSLLGAQETQYF.

V usage is TRBV7-8 and J usage is TRBJ2-7; TRBD1 is a possible D gene (6 bases). The CDR3 is made up of 14 amino acids. The ends were cut back, 5 bases at V and 3 bases at J, with 14 bases in the middle. Germline V gene data show CDR1 as SGHVS and CDR2 as FQNEAQ. CDR3 protein: CASSVGGLIYEQYF. CDR3 in DNA: TGTGCCAGCAGCGTAGGGGGTCTAATCTACGAGCAGTACTTC.

The rearrangement links TRBV25-1 to TRBJ2-3; D remains ambiguous. The CDR3 totals 12 residues. Germline V CDR1 and CDR2: MGHDK, SYGVNS. V lost 8 bases to trimming and J lost 6 bases, with 12 bases between them. CDR3 DNA: TGTGCCAGCCGTAGCACGTGGGATACGCAGTATTTT. Amino acids: CASRSTWDTQYF. The complete variable domain, with remaining parts taken from reference TRBV25-1 and TRBJ2-3, reads EADIYQTPRYLVIGTGKKITLECSQTMGHDKMYWYQQDPGMELHLIHYSYGVNSTEKGDLSSESTVSRIRTEHFPLTLESARPSHTSQYLCASRSTWDTQYFGPGTRLTVL.

This clonotype was detected ten times or more. The chain is built from TRBV12-3 or TRBV12-4 and TRBJ2-2; D is uncertain. Trimming removed 5 bases from V and 0 bases from J, with 7 bases in between. This CDR3 region has 14 residues. The chain's CDR3 is CASSPPANTGELFF. For the CDR3, the DNA is TGTGCCAGCAGTCCCCCAGCGAACACCGGGGAGCTGTTTTTT.

There are many counts of this clonotype. The chain links TRBV6-1 to TRBJ1-2; D may be TRBD1 (5 bases). Germline lookup yields CDR1 MNHNS and CDR2 SASEGT. V was cut by 4 bases and J by 0 bases, with 6 bases left in between. CDR3 length equals 13 residues. As DNA, the CDR3 is TGTGCCAGCAGTGGGGGACCTAACTATGGCTACACCTTC. Translation: CASSGGPNYGYTF.

This clonotype was picked up many times. The genes are TRBV11-3 and TRBJ2-1; D remains unclear. The V end lost 2 bases, the J end lost 8 bases, and 10 bases lay between the germline ends. Per germline, CDR1 SGHNT and CDR2 YENEEA. This CDR3 contains 13 residues. The CDR3 coding sequence is TGTGCCAGCAGCTTATTCAGTATCCATGAGCAGTTCTTC. Translation: CASSLFSIHEQFF. The full variable domain, its missing parts supplied by reference TRBV11-3 and TRBJ2-1, is EAGVVQSPRYKIIEKKQPVAFWCNPISGHNTLYWYLQNLGQGPELLIRYENEEAVDDSQLPKDRFSAERLKGVDSTLKIQPAELGDSAVYLCASSLFSIHEQFFGPGTRLTVL.

This clonotype was found many times. CDR3 residues: CASANARTCTEAFF. As DNA, the CDR3 is TGTGCTAGTGCGAACGCAAGAACATGTACTGAAGCTTTCTTT. The rearrangement links TRBV12-5 to TRBJ1-1; D ambiguous. Trimming removed 7 bases at V and 5 bases at J, with 17 bases between. The CDR3 covers 14 residues. Germline lookup yields CDR1 LGHNT and CDR2 FRNRAP.

The V gene is TRBV7-3, the J gene TRBJ2-7, with TRBD1 matching 7 bases. The CDR3 sequence is 15 residues long. CDR1 is SGHTA, CDR2 FQGTGA, per germline. V lost 3 bases, J lost 2 bases, and 7 bases stayed unmatched. CDR3 nucleotides: TGTGCCAGCAGCTTCGACGGGACAGCTACCTACGAGCAGTACTTC. Translating it yields CASSFDGTATYEQYF.

At least ten counts were recorded for this clonotype. This chain links TRBV2 with TRBJ1-4, with D uncertain. The germline V gene has CDR1 SNHLY and CDR2 FYNNEI. The CDR3 sequence is 16 residues long. V lost 4 bases, J lost 4 bases, and 16 bases lay in between. Here the CDR3 reads CASSVTRLRGNEKLFF. The CDR3 coding sequence is TGTGCCAGCAGTGTTACTCGATTGCGTGGTAATGAAAAACTGTTTTTT.

This clonotype showed up many times. The chain links TRBV7-9 to TRBJ2-4; 8 bases match TRBD2. The CDR3 runs 17 residues. Germline trimming cut 5 bases from V and 4 bases from J; bases unmatched to any gene: 13. CDR1 and CDR2 (germline): SEHNR, FQNEAQ (reference sequence). The CDR3 bases are TGTGCCAGCAGCACGAATCTAGCGGGCGAACCTAAAAACATTCAGTACTTC. It is translated as CASSTNLAGEPKNIQYF.

This clonotype was counted many times. For the CDR3, the DNA is TGTGCCAGCAGTGGGTGGGGGACGGACAGCTATGGCTACACCTTC. It translates to CASSGWGTDSYGYTF. J is TRBJ1-2 and V is TRBV6-1, with D perhaps matching TRBD1 (6 bases). This CDR3 region has 15 residues. Germline lookup yields CDR1 MNHNS and CDR2 SASEGT. V was cut by 4 bases and J by 4 bases, with 16 bases left in between.

V is TRBV19 and J is TRBJ2-1; 10 bases are shared with TRBD2. The CDR3 totals 15 residues. V lost 7 bases, J lost 7 bases, and 10 bases stayed unmatched. CDR1 and CDR2 (germline): LNHDA, SQIVND (reference sequence). The CDR3 region is CASTPPGTSVNEQFF. The CDR3 region has the DNA TGTGCCAGTACCCCTCCGGGGACTAGCGTTAATGAGCAGTTCTTC.

This clonotype was counted ten times or more. This sequence joins TRBV7-9 and TRBJ2-3; 9 bases fit TRBD2. Per the germline V gene, CDR1 is SEHNR and CDR2 is FQNEAQ (reference sequence). With V trimmed by 1 base and J by 1 base, 6 bases remained unmatched. This CDR3 region has 17 residues. The CDR3 here is CASSLGTSVYRTDTQYF. CDR3 nucleotide sequence: TGTGCCAGCAGCTTAGGGACTAGCGTATACCGCACAGATACGCAGTATTTT.

The J gene is TRBJ2-1, the V gene TRBV29-1, with D hard to call. Germline loops: CDR1 SQVTM, CDR2 ANQGSEA. Deletions cut 7 bases from V and 8 bases from J, with 18 bases between. The CDR3 sequence is 13 residues long. In DNA form, the CDR3 reads TGCAGCGCTTCTAGGGCCCTCTGGGATGAGCAGTTCTTC. It translates to CSASRALWDEQFF.

The table lists this clonotype with many counts. The chain combines TRBV5-1 with TRBJ2-7; 10 bases agree with TRBD2. Looked up from germline, CDR1 is SGHRS and CDR2 is YFSETQ. This CDR3 region has 15 residues. The trim removed 5 bases at V and 3 bases at J, leaving 8 bases unmatched. CDR3 nucleotide sequence: TGCGCCAGCAGGTCTCTAGCGGGAGAACTCTACGAGCAGTACTTC. Residues: CASRSLAGELYEQYF.